The following is a TCR beta chain sequence with its context. This sample is drawn from a study of graft-versus-host responses after intestinal transplantation. As for the study in general: Multivisceral, liver-intestinal, or isolated intestinal transplants were received by the recipients. Recipients uniformly received anti-thymocyte globulin induction, followed by tacrolimus and steroids for three to four years. General study points: Within the allografts of patients who had graft-donor T cell macrochimerism, graft-versus-host to host-versus-graft clonal ratios were high.

Trimming took off 3 bases at V and 2 bases at J, with 14 bases between the two ends. CDR3 length: 15 amino acids. Germline CDR1 is MGHRA and CDR2 is YSYEKL. Responders that carried the CFSE label, approximately 200,000 of them, were plated with approximately 200,000 irradiated, violet-dye-labeled stimulator cells. Post-reaction sorting isolated proliferating CFSE-low CD3+CD4+ and CD3+CD8+ responders. The assay was immunoSEQ multiplex PCR, and TCRdb's table has in-frame clones only and misses some. Of some 22,000 clones in the sample, about 43% were seen once. This TCR came from a human patient who received an intestinal transplant. The chain has TRBV4-1 and TRBJ2-7; tentatively, D is TRBD2 (5 bases). Sequencing used alloreactive CD8+ T cells from a mixed lymphocyte reaction culture, obtained before intestinal transplant. Subset denoted: CFSE-low proliferating T cells sorted from approximately 6-day pre-transplant mixed lymphocyte reaction (GvH or HvG direction). The CDR3 sequence is CASSQSRGMAYEQYF. CDR3 nucleotides: TGCGCCAGCAGCCAGTCACGGGGAATGGCCTACGAGCAGTACTTC.